This is a list of T cell receptor beta chains from one sample in a study of blood T cell repertoires in COVID-19. The repertoire was sequenced with immunoSEQ multiplex PCR; TCRdb's copy has only in-frame clones and lacks some. The repertoire holds fewer than 65,000 clones, 65% to 80% seen once, with 25% in the top ten. The source material was peripheral blood. These receptors originate from a man between 65 and 79 years old with acute or convalescent COVID-19. Each CDR3 is given with its conserved first and last residue. Fields, in order: J gene, D gene, clone size, V gene, CDR3 DNA, CDR3 protein. The D gene is left open where the match is weak. Clone size appears in some rows only: once, few, many, or a class for an expanded clone.

j_call: TRBJ2-3; d_call: NA; clone_size: NA; v_call: TRBV5-1; cdr3_nt: TGCGCCAGCAGCGGGACTAGCACAGATACGCAGTATTTT; cdr3_aa: CASSGTSTDTQYF
j_call: TRBJ2-7; d_call: TRBD2; clone_size: NA; v_call: TRBV7-3; cdr3_nt: TGTGCCAGCAGCTTAAAGGGCGGGAGAGACTCCTACGAGCAGTACTTC; cdr3_aa: CASSLKGGRDSYEQYF
j_call: TRBJ2-1; d_call: TRBD2; clone_size: NA; v_call: TRBV9; cdr3_nt: TGTGCCAGCAGCTTTAGCGGGAGCCCTTACAATGAGCAGTTCTTC; cdr3_aa: CASSFSGSPYNEQFF
j_call: TRBJ1-2; d_call: NA; clone_size: NA; v_call: TRBV30; cdr3_nt: TGTGCCTCTATGCCAGGGGATGGCTACACCTTC; cdr3_aa: CASMPGDGYTF
j_call: TRBJ1-4; d_call: NA; clone_size: NA; v_call: TRBV30; cdr3_nt: TGTGCCTGGAGTGTAGGGGGGGCCGGTGAAAAACTGTTTTTT; cdr3_aa: CAWSVGGAGEKLFF
j_call: TRBJ2-1; d_call: NA; clone_size: NA; v_call: TRBV11-3; cdr3_nt: TGTGCCAGCAGCCACCGACAGAGACCCTACAATGAGCAGTTCTTC; cdr3_aa: CASSHRQRPYNEQFF
j_call: TRBJ2-1; d_call: TRBD2; clone_size: NA; v_call: TRBV5-1; cdr3_nt: TGCGCCAGCAGCTTGCTTCGAGGGAGGGCAAACAATGAGCAGTTCTTC; cdr3_aa: CASSLLRGRANNEQFF
j_call: TRBJ2-3; d_call: NA; clone_size: once; v_call: TRBV23-1; cdr3_nt: TGCGCCAGCACCTCCTCAAGTCTGGGGAGGTGTTTGGATACGCAGTATTTT; cdr3_aa: CASTSSSLGRCLDTQYF
j_call: TRBJ2-5; d_call: NA; clone_size: once; v_call: TRBV3-1/TRBV3-2; cdr3_nt: TGTGCCAGCAGCCTGTACCGGGACACACGGTACCAAGAGACCCAGTACTTC; cdr3_aa: CASSLYRDTRYQETQYF
j_call: TRBJ1-1; d_call: TRBD1; clone_size: NA; v_call: TRBV2; cdr3_nt: TGTGCCACGCAAAGGGACAGGGGCAACACTGAAGCTTTCTTT; cdr3_aa: CATQRDRGNTEAFF
j_call: TRBJ2-3; d_call: TRBD1; clone_size: NA; v_call: TRBV11-2; cdr3_nt: TGTGCCAGCAGCTTAGGGTACAGGGGGCTGGGGGATACGCAGTATTTT; cdr3_aa: CASSLGYRGLGDTQYF
j_call: TRBJ1-2; d_call: TRBD1; clone_size: NA; v_call: TRBV7-9; cdr3_nt: TGTGCCAGCAGCGTATCAGGGGGCCCGCATAATGGCTACACCTTC; cdr3_aa: CASSVSGGPHNGYTF
j_call: TRBJ1-2; d_call: NA; clone_size: NA; v_call: TRBV27; cdr3_nt: TGTGCCAGCAGTTTGAGTTCAGCGTATGGCTACACCTTC; cdr3_aa: CASSLSSAYGYTF
j_call: TRBJ2-3; d_call: TRBD2; clone_size: NA; v_call: TRBV7-2; cdr3_nt: TGTGCCAGCAGCTTAGAGGGCGGGAGGCCCAGTGGTACGCAGTATTTT; cdr3_aa: CASSLEGGRPSGTQYF
j_call: TRBJ1-5; d_call: TRBD1; clone_size: NA; v_call: TRBV28; cdr3_nt: TGTGCCAGCCATGACAGGGCTCAGCCCCAGCATTTT; cdr3_aa: CASHDRAQPQHF
j_call: TRBJ2-7; d_call: TRBD2; clone_size: NA; v_call: TRBV7-2; cdr3_nt: TGTGCCAGCAGCTTACTAGCGGCCTACCGCGAGCAGTACTTC; cdr3_aa: CASSLLAAYREQYF